This is a list of T cell receptor beta chains from one sample in a study of T cells after yellow fever vaccination. TCRdb re-derived calls from the 5' RACE reads in MiXCR, one entry per CDR3 protein. The sample lists about 340,000 distinct CDR3 sequences, 3% to 4.5% occurring once. This specimen was PBMCs, taken 5 days after the yellow fever booster vaccination. Source of these receptors: a man younger than 35 who received the YFV17D yellow fever vaccine. Each CDR3 is given with its conserved first and last residue. D genes are given only for firm matches. Not all rows give a size; the values are once, few, many and, for expanded clones, a class.

v_gene	abundance	d_gene	j_gene	CDR3nt	CDR3aa
TRBV4-3	-	-	TRBJ2-7	TGCGCCAGCAGCCACTATTCCTACGAGCAGTACTTC	CASSHYSYEQYF
TRBV5-1	few	-	TRBJ2-1	TGCGCCAGCAGCTTAAGGGTAGGCCCCCATGAGCAGTTCTTC	CASSLRVGPHEQFF
TRBV5-4	few	TRBD1	TRBJ1-1	TGTGCCAGCAGCTCCGGGACAGACACTGAAGCTTTCTTT	CASSSGTDTEAFF
TRBV18	-	-	TRBJ1-6	TGTGCCAGCTCACCAGAGATGGATAATTCACCCCTCCACTTT	CASSPEMDNSPLHF
TRBV20-1	many	TRBD2	TRBJ2-1	TGCAGTGCTAGAGTGTCTAGCGGGAGCTCCTACAATGAGCAGTTCTTC	CSARVSSGSSYNEQFF
TRBV29-1	-	TRBD1	TRBJ2-2	TGCAGCGTGGACCCGGGACAGGGTACCCTCAACACCGGGGAGCTGTTTTTT	CSVDPGQGTLNTGELFF
TRBV19	-	TRBD1	TRBJ1-1	TGTGCCAGTAGTCCCACAGGGGAAGGTTACACTGAAGCTTTCTTT	CASSPTGEGYTEAFF
TRBV5-1	many	-	TRBJ1-1	TGCGCCAGCAGCTTATCAGACGGGAGGAACACTGAAGCTTTCTTT	CASSLSDGRNTEAFF
TRBV4-2	-	-	TRBJ2-7	TGTGCCAGCAGCCAAGGATACGGATCCTACGAGCAGTACTTC	CASSQGYGSYEQYF
TRBV12-3/TRBV12-4	few	-	TRBJ2-7	TGTGCCAGCAGGGCCATCCGGGGGGCCTCCTACGAGCAGTACTTC	CASRAIRGASYEQYF
TRBV12-3/TRBV12-4	few	TRBD1	TRBJ1-2	TGTGCCAGCAGTTTACCAGGGGACAGTCGCTACACCTTC	CASSLPGDSRYTF
TRBV7-9	-	-	TRBJ2-1	TGTGCCAGCAGCTTAGATTGGTACAATGAGCAGTTCTTC	CASSLDWYNEQFF
TRBV12-3/TRBV12-4	many	-	TRBJ2-6	TGTGCCAGCAGTTTTATCGGCCAGTTGGGGGCCAACGTCCTGACTTTC	CASSFIGQLGANVLTF
TRBV19	few	-	TRBJ1-6	TGTGCCAGTAGTATGACATCGGGGCAGGGGAATTCACCCCTCCACTTT	CASSMTSGQGNSPLHF
TRBV18	-	TRBD1	TRBJ2-5	TGTGCCAGCTCACCGGGTCGGACAGGGGGTCGAGAGACCCAGTACTTC	CASSPGRTGGRETQYF
TRBV7-9	few	-	TRBJ2-5	TGTGCCAGCGAAGAATTTGGAGAACAGCAAGAGACCCAGTACTTC	CASEEFGEQQETQYF
TRBV4-2	many	TRBD1	TRBJ1-2	TGTGCCAGCAGCTCTCGGACAGGGGGCGGTGACTATGGCTACACCTTC	CASSSRTGGGDYGYTF
TRBV5-1	many	TRBD2	TRBJ2-1	TGCGCCAGCAGCCTCGGACTAGCGGGGGCCGAGCAGTTCTTC	CASSLGLAGAEQFF
TRBV7-3	few	TRBD1	TRBJ2-7	TGTGCCAGCAGCTTAAGTGGCACATCCAGGACAGGGGTCTACGAGCAGTACTTC	CASSLSGTSRTGVYEQYF
TRBV7-2	many	TRBD2	TRBJ2-7	TGTGCCAGCAGCTGGACTAGCGGGTCCTACGAGCAGTACTTC	CASSWTSGSYEQYF
TRBV9	-	TRBD1	TRBJ2-2	TGTGCCAGCACCGACAGGGTCGGCACCGGGGAGCTGTTTTTT	CASTDRVGTGELFF
TRBV7-3	-	TRBD2	TRBJ2-3	TGTGCCAGCAGCTCCCGGGGGGGGGCCCCAGATACGCAGTATTTT	CASSSRGGAPDTQYF
TRBV27	-	-	TRBJ1-4	TGTGCCAGCAGTCTATCAACAGGGTTCAAACTGTTTTTT	CASSLSTGFKLFF
TRBV19	-	-	TRBJ2-7	TGTGCCAGTAGTATCCGACTCCCAGGCGAGCAGTACTTC	CASSIRLPGEQYF
TRBV7-9	many	-	TRBJ1-3	TGTGCCAGCAGCTTACACGGAAACACCATATATTTT	CASSLHGNTIYF
TRBV5-1	many	-	TRBJ1-1	TGCGCCAGCAGCTCAGGGGTTCCCACTGAAGCTTTCTTT	CASSSGVPTEAFF
TRBV7-9	many	-	TRBJ2-1	TGTGCCAGCAGCTCGCCGCTTTTCACAGGGTTTCATGAGCAGTTCTTC	CASSSPLFTGFHEQFF
TRBV10-3	many	-	TRBJ1-1	TGTGCCATCAGTGAGTCGTCGGGGGGTAGCACTGAAGCTTTCTTT	CAISESSGGSTEAFF
TRBV5-1	many	-	TRBJ1-6	TGCGCCAGCAGCTTGGACGCGGCGGGCCAGTCACCCCTCCACTTT	CASSLDAAGQSPLHF
TRBV12-3/TRBV12-4	few	-	TRBJ2-2	TGTGCCAGCAGTTTAGGGGGAAGGGGCACCGGGGAGCTGTTTTTT	CASSLGGRGTGELFF
TRBV25-1	few	-	TRBJ2-7	TGTGCCAGCTGCCGACCCCACCCTTATATCTACGAGCAGTACTTC	CASCRPHPYIYEQYF
TRBV7-2	many	-	TRBJ2-3	TGTGCCAGCAGCCCTAGGGGAAGCACAGATACGCAGTATTTT	CASSPRGSTDTQYF
TRBV7-2	-	TRBD1	TRBJ2-6	TGTGCCAGCAGAAGACCGGGACAGGGAACTGCTGGGGCCAACGTCCTGACTTTC	CASRRPGQGTAGANVLTF
TRBV7-7	few	-	TRBJ2-1	TGTGCCAGCAGCCACCGCCGGAGGCCTTACAATGAGCAGTTCTTC	CASSHRRRPYNEQFF
TRBV5-1	many	-	TRBJ2-1	TGCGCCAGCAGCTTGCGGATTAGTACCTACAATGAGCAGTTCTTC	CASSLRISTYNEQFF
TRBV4-1	few	-	TRBJ1-4	TGCGCCAGCAGCCAAAGGGAGGATGAAAAACTGTTTTTT	CASSQREDEKLFF
TRBV4-1	many	-	TRBJ1-5	TGCGCCAGCAGCCAGAACAGGAAAAAGCCCCAGCATTTT	CASSQNRKKPQHF
TRBV7-2	many	TRBD1	TRBJ2-3	TGTGCCAGCAGTAAACTACAGGGGGCCCTTACAGATACGCAGTATTTT	CASSKLQGALTDTQYF
TRBV4-1	few	-	TRBJ1-1	TGCGCCAGCAGACAGACAGAAGGAGGAAACACTGAAGCTTTCTTT	CASRQTEGGNTEAFF
TRBV10-3	many	-	TRBJ2-3	TGTGCCATCAGTGAGCTTGAGTGGGCATCGCCACCTACGCAGTATTTT	CAISELEWASPPTQYF
TRBV20-1	few	-	TRBJ1-1	TGCAGTGCCCAAAGCGAGCTTTTTGACACTGAAGCTTTCTTT	CSAQSELFDTEAFF
TRBV2	-	-	TRBJ2-2	TGTGCCAGCAGTGAAGCCGAGGCTTCCGGGGAGCTGTTTTTT	CASSEAEASGELFF